A single sample is the source of the 13 T cell receptor beta chains below, sequenced in a study of blood T cell repertoires in COVID-19 (dated by TCRdb to about 2020). Receptor amplification or capture employed the immunoSEQ multiplex PCR assay. TCRdb stores this immuneACCESS table with in-frame sequences only. Part of the clones is absent; in the studies checked, under half of the shortfall reflects unresolved V genes, and no reason is known for the rest. In this sample the table shows over 45,000 clones, roughly 84% of which occur a single time. More than 4.5% of the sample is in the top ten clones. The sample consisted of peripheral blood. The receptors were sampled from a man at least 80 years old in a cohort sampled during active COVID-19.

This clone was counted once. This CDR3 reads CASSLAPGISSTDTQYF. The CDR3 DNA sequence: TGTGCCAGCAGCTTGGCCCCGGGAATATCTAGCACAGATACGCAGTATTTT. The gene calls are TRBV5-6 and TRBJ2-3; perhaps TRBD2 as D (5 bases). Germline lookup yields CDR1 SGHDT and CDR2 YYEEEE. This CDR3 is built from 17 residues. Trimming pared 0 bases from V and 0 bases from J, leaving 14 bases between.

This chain links TRBV19 with TRBJ2-1; perhaps TRBD2 as D (5 bases). The CDR3 is made up of 17 amino acids. Trimming took off 3 bases at V and 4 bases at J, with 19 bases between the two ends. Germline V CDR1 and CDR2: LNHDA, SQIVND (reference sequence). The CDR3 loop is CASSIREPAKGYNEQFF. CDR3 sequence (DNA): TGTGCCAGTAGTATTAGGGAGCCTGCCAAGGGATACAATGAGCAGTTCTTC. The full variable domain, rest sourced from reference TRBV19 and TRBJ2-1, is DGGITQSPKYLFRKEGQNVTLSCEQNLNHDAMYWYRQDPGQGLRLIYYSQIVNDFQKGDIAEGYSVSREKKESFPLTVTSAQKNPTAFYLCASSIREPAKGYNEQFFGPGTRLTVL.

This clone came up a few times. The V gene is TRBV14, the J gene TRBJ1-3; D not certain. Trimming pared 2 bases from V and 0 bases from J, leaving 11 bases between. The CDR3 totals 16 residues. Germline V lookup: CDR1 SGHDN, CDR2 FVKESK. The CDR3 is CASSQLYSVSGNTIYF. The CDR3 region has the DNA TGTGCCAGCAGCCAACTATACTCCGTCTCTGGAAACACCATATATTTT.

This chain joins TRBV9 and TRBJ1-5; D might be TRBD1 (5 bases). V was trimmed by 0 bases and J by 6 bases, leaving 10 bases between them. CDR1 is SGDLS and CDR2 is YYNGEE in the germline V gene. The CDR3 length is 14 residues. CDR3 sequence: CASSVAGGSQPQHF. DNA for the CDR3: TGTGCCAGCAGCGTAGCGGGGGGAAGTCAGCCCCAGCATTTT.

This clone was counted between two and nine times. The chain couples TRBV6-6 to TRBJ2-7; 7 bases align to TRBD1. CDR3 length equals 15 residues. From germline, CDR1 is MNHNY and CDR2 SVGAGI (reference sequence). The trim removed 2 bases at V and 5 bases at J, leaving 9 bases unmatched. The CDR3: CASSYPQTGYHEQYF. The CDR3 nucleotides are TGTGCCAGCAGTTACCCTCAGACAGGGTATCACGAGCAGTACTTC.

This clone came up once. This chain joins TRBV10-2 and TRBJ2-5, with 7 bases aligning to TRBD2. CDR1 is WSHSY and CDR2 is SAAADI in the germline V gene. The CDR3 covers 13 residues. With V trimmed by 4 bases and J by 5 bases, 4 bases remained unmatched. The DNA for the CDR3 is TGCGCCAGCAGTGGGGAGGGGTGGGAGACCCAGTACTTC. Protein product: CASSGEGWETQYF.

The chain is built from TRBV13 and TRBJ2-5; D is perhaps TRBD1 (5 bases). The CDR3 length is 14 residues. V was pared by 0 bases and J by 1 base, with 6 bases between. In germline, CDR1 is PRHDT, CDR2 FYEKMQ (reference sequence). The CDR3 is CASSLGGLQETQYF. CDR3 coding DNA: TGTGCCAGCAGCTTAGGGGGGCTCCAAGAGACCCAGTACTTC. Full variable domain (missing parts from reference TRBV13 and TRBJ2-5): AAGVIQSPRHLIKEKRETATLKCYPIPRHDTVYWYQQGPGQDPQFLISFYEKMQSDKGSIPDRFSAQQFSDYHSELNMSSLELGDSALYFCASSLGGLQETQYFGPGTRLLVL.

The rearrangement links TRBV9 to TRBJ2-2; 8 bases line up with TRBD2. This CDR3 has 15 amino acids. J lost 4 bases, V lost 2 bases, and 4 bases had no gene match. In germline, CDR1 is SGDLS, CDR2 YYNGEE. CDR3 sequence: CASSVAGGRTGELFF. In DNA form, the CDR3 reads TGTGCCAGCAGCGTGGCGGGAGGTCGCACCGGGGAGCTGTTTTTT. The full variable domain, with the rest looked up from reference TRBV9 and TRBJ2-2, is DSGVTQTPKHLITATGQRVTLRCSPRSGDLSVYWYQQSLDQGLQFLIQYYNGEERAKGNILERFSAQQFPDLHSELNLSSLELGDSALYFCASSVAGGRTGELFFGEGSRLTVL.

V is TRBV7-9 and J is TRBJ1-2; 7 positions agree with TRBD1. CDR1 SEHNR and CDR2 FQNEAQ come from the germline V gene (reference sequence). This CDR3 contains 15 residues. V was pared by 7 bases and J by 6 bases, with 14 bases of the junction left unmatched. The DNA of the CDR3 is TGTGCCAGCACCTATACCGACAGGGAGAGAAATGGCTACACCTTC. This gives the protein CASTYTDRERNGYTF. Supplemented by reference TRBV7-9 and TRBJ1-2, the full variable domain reads DTGVSQNPRHKITKRGQNVTFRCDPISEHNRLYWYRQTLGQGPEFLTYFQNEAQLEKSRLLSDRFSAERPKGSFSTLEIQRTEQGDSAMYLCASTYTDRERNGYTFGSGTRLTVV.

The CDR3 loop reads CASSRKQGVTEAFF. Written as DNA, the CDR3 is TGTGCCAGCAGCCGAAAACAGGGAGTGACTGAAGCTTTCTTT. The gene calls are TRBV11-2 and TRBJ1-1, with a possible D match to TRBD1 (6 bases). The CDR3 loop spans 14 amino acids. The germline V and J ends were trimmed by 5 bases and 5 bases, with 15 bases remaining between them. CDR1 and CDR2 (germline): SGHAT, FQNNGV.

The V call is TRBV11-2, the J call TRBJ2-3, with 7 bases that match TRBD2. Germline CDR1 reads SGHAT; CDR2 reads FQNNGV. The CDR3 is 15 amino acids. With V trimmed by 5 bases and J by 4 bases, 9 bases remained unmatched. In nucleotides, the CDR3 is TGTGCCAGCAGCCCCTTGGGACTAAGCGCAGATACGCAGTATTTT. Protein sequence: CASSPLGLSADTQYF.

The chain links TRBV6-5 to TRBJ1-4; tentative D call: TRBD1 (6 bases). V gave up 6 bases and J gave up 7 bases, with 12 bases separating them. There are 13 residues in the CDR3. Germline CDR1 and CDR2: MNHEY and SVGAGI. The CDR3 protein is CASRRTEGEKLFF. The CDR3 nucleotides read TGTGCCAGCAGAAGGACAGAGGGTGAAAAACTGTTTTTT.

The chain joins TRBV6-6 to TRBJ2-1, with 8 bases fitting TRBD2. Germline CDR1 MNHNY, CDR2 SVGAGI (reference sequence). V lost 8 bases to trimming and J lost 4 bases; unmatched junction nucleotides: 10. CDR3 length: 15 residues. The CDR3 DNA is TGTGCCAGCCATCAGGAGGCGGGAGGTTACAATGAGCAGTTCTTC. Encoded protein: CASHQEAGGYNEQFF.